A selection of T cell receptor beta chains follows, all from one sample in a study of shared clonotypes between healthy human individuals. Assay used: immunoSEQ multiplex PCR; TCRdb lists only in-frame clones, some missing. The sample carries about 1.5 million clones, approximately 98% recorded once. Material for sequencing was naive CD4+ T cells sorted from blood. Every receptor here comes from a man in his thirties or forties in good health. The CDR3 runs from the conserved cysteine through the conserved F or W. Fields, in order: D gene, V gene, J gene, clone size, CDR3 protein, CDR3 DNA. The D gene is left open where the match is weak. Some rows have no size entry. The others give once, few or many, or a class for an expanded clone.

D gene: NA; V gene: TRBV12-5; J gene: TRBJ2-1; clone size: NA; CDR3 protein: CASGWARDNSYNEQFF; CDR3 DNA: TGTGCTAGTGGTTGGGCCCGGGACAACTCCTACAATGAGCAGTTCTTC
D gene: TRBD1; V gene: TRBV29-1; J gene: TRBJ1-2; clone size: NA; CDR3 protein: CSAAKGAVGYTF; CDR3 DNA: TGCAGCGCCGCCAAGGGGGCGGTCGGCTACACCTTC
D gene: TRBD1; V gene: TRBV5-1; J gene: TRBJ2-5; clone size: NA; CDR3 protein: CASSPTGDETQYF; CDR3 DNA: TGCGCCAGCAGCCCCACAGGGGATGAGACCCAGTACTTC
D gene: NA; V gene: TRBV5-4; J gene: TRBJ1-2; clone size: NA; CDR3 protein: CASSFPGGGNYGYTF; CDR3 DNA: TGTGCCAGCAGCTTTCCGGGTGGGGGTAACTATGGCTACACCTTC
D gene: NA; V gene: TRBV25-1; J gene: TRBJ2-7; clone size: NA; CDR3 protein: CASKGVSSYEQYF; CDR3 DNA: TGTGCCAGCAAGGGAGTAAGCTCCTACGAGCAGTACTTC
D gene: TRBD1; V gene: TRBV7-2; J gene: TRBJ2-1; clone size: NA; CDR3 protein: CASGFPDRKNEQFF; CDR3 DNA: TGTGCCAGCGGTTTCCCGGACAGGAAGAATGAGCAGTTCTTC
D gene: NA; V gene: TRBV5-5; J gene: TRBJ2-7; clone size: NA; CDR3 protein: CASSLVWGGTSSYEQYF; CDR3 DNA: TGTGCCAGCAGCTTGGTTTGGGGCGGGACGAGCTCCTACGAGCAGTACTTC
D gene: NA; V gene: TRBV10-2; J gene: TRBJ1-2; clone size: NA; CDR3 protein: CASSEGGGAGYTF; CDR3 DNA: TGCGCCAGCAGTGAGGGGGGCGGGGCCGGCTACACCTTC
D gene: NA; V gene: TRBV7-3; J gene: TRBJ2-1; clone size: NA; CDR3 protein: CASSLSEGYNEQFF; CDR3 DNA: TGTGCCAGCAGCTTATCCGAGGGCTACAATGAGCAGTTCTTC
D gene: NA; V gene: TRBV28; J gene: TRBJ2-7; clone size: NA; CDR3 protein: CATRTMSGRSYEQYF; CDR3 DNA: TGTGCCACCAGAACTATGAGCGGAAGATCCTACGAGCAGTACTTC
D gene: NA; V gene: TRBV6-6; J gene: TRBJ2-3; clone size: NA; CDR3 protein: CATLRSGGDTQYF; CDR3 DNA: TGTGCCACTCTCAGGAGCGGAGGTGATACGCAGTATTTT
D gene: TRBD2; V gene: TRBV9; J gene: TRBJ2-1; clone size: NA; CDR3 protein: CASSLAGQASYNEQFF; CDR3 DNA: TGTGCCAGCAGCCTAGCGGGCCAAGCTTCCTACAATGAGCAGTTCTTC
D gene: NA; V gene: TRBV7-9; J gene: TRBJ1-3; clone size: NA; CDR3 protein: CASGGGSMSSGNTIYF; CDR3 DNA: TGTGCCAGCGGCGGAGGCAGCATGAGCTCTGGAAACACCATATATTTT
D gene: TRBD1; V gene: TRBV28; J gene: TRBJ1-1; clone size: NA; CDR3 protein: CASSRTGVNTEAFF; CDR3 DNA: TGTGCCAGCAGTAGGACAGGGGTGAACACTGAAGCTTTCTTT
D gene: TRBD1; V gene: TRBV9; J gene: TRBJ2-7; clone size: NA; CDR3 protein: CASSVAGTGDYEQYF; CDR3 DNA: TGTGCCAGCAGCGTAGCGGGGACAGGGGACTACGAGCAGTACTTC
D gene: NA; V gene: TRBV28; J gene: TRBJ1-1; clone size: NA; CDR3 protein: CASSIRQANTEAFF; CDR3 DNA: TGTGCCAGCAGTATCCGACAGGCGAACACTGAAGCTTTCTTT
D gene: TRBD2; V gene: TRBV18; J gene: TRBJ2-1; clone size: NA; CDR3 protein: CASSPPGLAGGEQFF; CDR3 DNA: TGTGCCAGCTCACCTCCGGGACTAGCGGGAGGTGAGCAGTTCTTC
D gene: NA; V gene: TRBV9; J gene: TRBJ2-5; clone size: NA; CDR3 protein: CASSVDVDGGVKETQYF; CDR3 DNA: TGTGCCAGCAGCGTAGACGTGGACGGAGGAGTAAAAGAGACCCAGTACTTC
D gene: TRBD1; V gene: TRBV2; J gene: TRBJ2-2; clone size: NA; CDR3 protein: CARQISGQLNTGELFF; CDR3 DNA: TGTGCCAGACAAATTTCGGGACAGCTGAACACCGGGGAGCTGTTTTTT
D gene: NA; V gene: TRBV5-6; J gene: TRBJ1-5; clone size: NA; CDR3 protein: CASSFFSSAGAQPQHF; CDR3 DNA: TGTGCCAGCAGCTTCTTTTCGTCTGCGGGGGCCCAGCCCCAGCATTTT
D gene: TRBD1; V gene: TRBV28; J gene: TRBJ2-7; clone size: NA; CDR3 protein: CASSSAGTGTYEQYF; CDR3 DNA: TGTGCCAGCAGCTCCGCGGGGACAGGGACCTACGAGCAGTACTTC
D gene: NA; V gene: TRBV28; J gene: TRBJ2-7; clone size: NA; CDR3 protein: CASSSGSYEQYF; CDR3 DNA: TGTGCCAGTTCTTCAGGGAGCTACGAGCAGTACTTC
D gene: TRBD1; V gene: TRBV28; J gene: TRBJ1-5; clone size: NA; CDR3 protein: CASSPRGGQHNQPQHF; CDR3 DNA: TGTGCCAGCAGTCCCCGGGGGGGACAGCACAATCAGCCCCAGCATTTT
D gene: NA; V gene: TRBV29-1; J gene: TRBJ1-1; clone size: NA; CDR3 protein: CSVSIGPRGTEAFF; CDR3 DNA: TGCAGCGTTAGTATTGGCCCCCGGGGGACTGAAGCTTTCTTT
D gene: NA; V gene: TRBV9; J gene: TRBJ2-3; clone size: NA; CDR3 protein: CASSGGGPTDTQYF; CDR3 DNA: TGTGCCAGCAGCGGGGGCGGACCCACAGATACGCAGTATTTT
D gene: TRBD2; V gene: TRBV19; J gene: TRBJ2-7; clone size: NA; CDR3 protein: CASSRGGGYEQYF; CDR3 DNA: TGTGCCAGTAGCCGCGGGGGTGGCTACGAGCAGTACTTC
D gene: NA; V gene: TRBV15; J gene: TRBJ2-7; clone size: NA; CDR3 protein: CATSGILANTYEQYF; CDR3 DNA: TGTGCCACCAGCGGAATACTAGCAAACACCTACGAGCAGTACTTC
D gene: TRBD1; V gene: TRBV5-1; J gene: TRBJ2-5; clone size: NA; CDR3 protein: CASSLGTGGVQETQYF; CDR3 DNA: TGCGCCAGCAGCTTGGGGACAGGGGGAGTCCAAGAGACCCAGTACTTC
D gene: NA; V gene: TRBV28; J gene: TRBJ1-1; clone size: NA; CDR3 protein: CLTGGVNTEAFF; CDR3 DNA: TGTCTAACCGGGGGGGTGAACACTGAAGCTTTCTTT
D gene: NA; V gene: TRBV5-4; J gene: TRBJ2-7; clone size: NA; CDR3 protein: CASSFEPNAYEQYF; CDR3 DNA: TGTGCCAGCAGCTTTGAGCCGAATGCCTACGAGCAGTACTTC
D gene: NA; V gene: TRBV5-1; J gene: TRBJ2-7; clone size: NA; CDR3 protein: CASSTAPGLNPEQYF; CDR3 DNA: TGCGCCAGCAGCACAGCCCCAGGGTTAAACCCCGAGCAGTACTTC
D gene: NA; V gene: TRBV5-6; J gene: TRBJ2-7; clone size: NA; CDR3 protein: CASSDGYSSYEQYF; CDR3 DNA: TGTGCCAGCAGCGACGGGTACTCCTCCTACGAGCAGTACTTC
D gene: NA; V gene: TRBV5-1; J gene: TRBJ2-5; clone size: once; CDR3 protein: CASSVGDQETQYF; CDR3 DNA: TGCGCCAGCAGCGTGGGGGACCAAGAGACCCAGTACTTC
D gene: NA; V gene: TRBV7-9; J gene: TRBJ1-2; clone size: once; CDR3 protein: CASSLAGGATVDYGYTF; CDR3 DNA: TGTGCCAGCAGCTTAGCCGGGGGGGCCACGGTGGACTATGGCTACACCTTC
D gene: TRBD2; V gene: TRBV15; J gene: TRBJ2-7; clone size: once; CDR3 protein: CATSGGPGTSGSYEQYF; CDR3 DNA: TGTGCCACCAGCGGAGGACCTGGGACTAGTGGTTCCTACGAGCAGTACTTC
D gene: NA; V gene: TRBV7-2; J gene: TRBJ2-7; clone size: NA; CDR3 protein: CASSSSAYRSHSYEQYF; CDR3 DNA: TGTGCCAGCAGCTCCTCGGCCTATCGAAGCCACTCCTACGAGCAGTACTTC
D gene: NA; V gene: TRBV29-1; J gene: TRBJ1-1; clone size: once; CDR3 protein: CSVSGTLNTEAFF; CDR3 DNA: TGCAGCGTTTCAGGGACATTAAACACTGAAGCTTTCTTT
D gene: NA; V gene: TRBV9; J gene: TRBJ2-1; clone size: NA; CDR3 protein: CASSPHSTPSGNEQFF; CDR3 DNA: TGTGCCAGCAGCCCACACTCGACCCCCTCTGGAAATGAGCAGTTCTTC
D gene: TRBD2; V gene: TRBV7-9; J gene: TRBJ2-5; clone size: once; CDR3 protein: CASSLIRSRTSGEQETQYF; CDR3 DNA: TGTGCCAGCAGCTTAATTCGGTCTCGGACTAGCGGAGAACAAGAGACCCAGTACTTC
D gene: TRBD1; V gene: TRBV9; J gene: TRBJ1-3; clone size: NA; CDR3 protein: CASSVKGTGDPSGNTIYF; CDR3 DNA: TGTGCCAGCAGCGTAAAAGGGACAGGGGACCCTTCTGGAAACACCATATATTTT
D gene: NA; V gene: TRBV2; J gene: TRBJ2-7; clone size: NA; CDR3 protein: CASSSDRSSYEQYF; CDR3 DNA: TGTGCCAGCAGTAGTGACAGGAGCTCCTACGAGCAGTACTTC
D gene: TRBD1; V gene: TRBV27; J gene: TRBJ1-1; clone size: NA; CDR3 protein: CASSPRQGKNTEAFF; CDR3 DNA: TGTGCCAGCAGTCCCCGACAGGGTAAAAACACTGAAGCTTTCTTT
D gene: NA; V gene: TRBV2; J gene: TRBJ1-3; clone size: NA; CDR3 protein: CASSTVEGNTIYF; CDR3 DNA: TGTGCCAGCAGTACGGTAGAGGGAAACACCATATATTTT
D gene: TRBD2; V gene: TRBV2; J gene: TRBJ2-7; clone size: NA; CDR3 protein: CASSPGLAGQSSYEQYF; CDR3 DNA: TGTGCCAGCAGTCCGGGACTAGCGGGCCAGAGCTCCTACGAGCAGTACTTC
D gene: TRBD1; V gene: TRBV5-1; J gene: TRBJ2-5; clone size: NA; CDR3 protein: CASSLDAGTGTETQYF; CDR3 DNA: TGCGCCAGCAGCTTGGACGCCGGGACAGGGACAGAGACCCAGTACTTC
D gene: NA; V gene: TRBV15; J gene: TRBJ1-4; clone size: NA; CDR3 protein: CATSRSNEKLFF; CDR3 DNA: TGTGCCACCAGCAGGTCAAATGAAAAACTGTTTTTT
D gene: NA; V gene: TRBV18; J gene: TRBJ2-5; clone size: NA; CDR3 protein: CASSRQDQETQYF; CDR3 DNA: TGTGCCAGCTCGCGCCAGGACCAAGAGACCCAGTACTTC
D gene: TRBD2; V gene: TRBV7-2; J gene: TRBJ2-1; clone size: once; CDR3 protein: CASSSRAGVDNEQFF; CDR3 DNA: TGTGCCAGCAGCTCCCGAGCGGGAGTGGATAATGAGCAGTTCTTC
D gene: NA; V gene: TRBV11-2; J gene: TRBJ2-1; clone size: NA; CDR3 protein: CASRLGRAGLNEQFF; CDR3 DNA: TGTGCCAGCAGACTCGGGAGAGCAGGGCTCAATGAGCAGTTCTTC